This record looks at one T cell receptor beta chain sequence and its context. This clone occurred once. Its antigen is unknown. No per-base quality is available; no much larger clone lies one base away. TCRbeta CDR3 regions were amplified from genomic DNA using the immunoSEQ Assay, a bias-controlled multiplex PCR. Regarding the original processing steps: Nucleated cell counts per sample were estimated from amplification of reference gene primers within the assay. Sequence reads were collapsed and filtered to measure the absolute abundance of every unique TCRbeta CDR3 rearrangement. For each sample, productive Simpson clonality was calculated by taking the square root of Simpson's diversity index across productive rearrangements. TCRdb holds this immuneACCESS table with in-frame rearrangements only. Some clones are missing; in checked studies, unresolved V genes explain under half, and the rest has no known cause. The DNA gave D and trimming, while V, J and clone size come from that table. This sample comprises a few hundred thousand clones, around four fifths of them detected only once. The ten largest account for 5.1% of the sample.

V lost 7 bases and J lost 3 bases; the stretch between them is 15 bases long. CDR1 and CDR2 are drawn from the germline V gene: SQVTM, ANQGSEA. Reading from cysteine to phenylalanine, the CDR3 counts 13 amino acids. The retained sequence is limited to the CDR3, 39 bases, with the frame set at the first base. Another Seattle source contributed samples from volunteer blood donors who had recovered from COVID-19. The collaborating institutions used their own protocols to collect whole blood in K2EDTA tubes. Collaborator samples were shipped for TCRbeta analysis as frozen whole blood, isolated PBMCs, or DNA extracted from either sample type. The data belong to a study of blood T cell repertoires in COVID-19 (dated by TCRdb to the early 2020s). In the study overall: Samples from collaborators originated in the United States, Italy and Spain and spanned both the acute and convalescent phases of COVID-19. The prospective study material was composed of cDNA or gDNA derived from T cells, B-cell-depleted T cells, or PBMCs. The dataset comprised deeply sampled blood TCRbeta repertoires from subjects exposed to, actively infected with, or recovered from COVID-19. A freely available public database, intended as a resource for researchers studying the immune response to SARS-CoV-2, is where the repertoires were released. Samples came from the ongoing ImmuneRACE study (first 160 participants) plus 1,254 subjects from 6 global collaborators. Sample metadata almost always included a de-identified subject ID, COVID-19 status, age in years and sex. HLA class I and class II types, where available, came from metadata supplied by the sample provider rather than from assay-based typing.

What the study reported, not specific to this receptor: How much clinical and demographic metadata was included differed by source and by participant, and the metadata was provided uncurated.

The clonotype was recovered from a woman aged 55-69 years who had recovered from COVID-19. In this chain, TRBV29-1 is recombined with TRBJ1-1; TRBD1 could be the D gene, as 6 bases match. Source material: peripheral blood. The CDR3 protein sequence reads: CSGRTEQYTEAFF. The DNA reads as follows: TGCAGCGGGAGGACAGAACAATACACTGAAGCTTTCTTT.